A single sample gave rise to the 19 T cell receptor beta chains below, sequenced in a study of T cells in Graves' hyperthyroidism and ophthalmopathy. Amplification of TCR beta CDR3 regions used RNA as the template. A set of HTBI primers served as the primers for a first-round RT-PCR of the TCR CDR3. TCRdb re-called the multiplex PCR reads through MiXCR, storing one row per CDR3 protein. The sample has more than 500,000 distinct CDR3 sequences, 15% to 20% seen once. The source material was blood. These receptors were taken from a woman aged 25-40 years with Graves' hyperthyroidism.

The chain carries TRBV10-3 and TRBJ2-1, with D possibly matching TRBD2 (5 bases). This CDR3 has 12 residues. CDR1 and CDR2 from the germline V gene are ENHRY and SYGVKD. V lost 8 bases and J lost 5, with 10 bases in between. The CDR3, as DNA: TGTGCCATCGGTGGACTCCACAATGAGCAGTTCTTC. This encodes CAIGGLHNEQFF.

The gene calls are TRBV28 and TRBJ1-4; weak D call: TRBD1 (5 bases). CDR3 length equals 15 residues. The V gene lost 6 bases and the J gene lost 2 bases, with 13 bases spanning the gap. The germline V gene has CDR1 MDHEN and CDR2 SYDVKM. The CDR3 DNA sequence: TGTGCCAGCAGCCCATTGGGGGACACTAATGAAAAACTGTTTTTT. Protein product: CASSPLGDTNEKLFF.

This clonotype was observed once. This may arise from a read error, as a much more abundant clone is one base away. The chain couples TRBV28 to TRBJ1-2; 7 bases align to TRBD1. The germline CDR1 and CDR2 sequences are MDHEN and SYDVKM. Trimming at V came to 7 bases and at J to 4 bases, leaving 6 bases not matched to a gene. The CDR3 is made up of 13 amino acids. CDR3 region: CASTPGQLYGYTF. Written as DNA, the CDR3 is TGTGCCAGCACACCGGGACAGCTCTATGGCTACACCTTC.

CDR3 region: CASITGGRNTGELFF. CDR3 nucleotide sequence: TGTGCCAGCATCACCGGGGGGCGGAACACCGGGGAGCTGTTTTTT. The V call is TRBV6-1, the J call TRBJ2-2; D possibly corresponds to TRBD2 (7 bases). Trimming pared 7 bases from V and 1 base from J, leaving 13 bases between. In germline, CDR1 is MNHNS, CDR2 SASEGT. CDR3 size: 15 residues.

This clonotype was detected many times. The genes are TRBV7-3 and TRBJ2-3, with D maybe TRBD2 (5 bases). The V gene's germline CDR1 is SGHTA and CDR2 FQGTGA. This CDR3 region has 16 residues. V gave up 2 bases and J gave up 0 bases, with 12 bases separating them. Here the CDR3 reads CASSLLGPGSTDTQYF. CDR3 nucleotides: TGTGCCAGCAGCTTACTAGGCCCGGGGAGCACAGATACGCAGTATTTT.

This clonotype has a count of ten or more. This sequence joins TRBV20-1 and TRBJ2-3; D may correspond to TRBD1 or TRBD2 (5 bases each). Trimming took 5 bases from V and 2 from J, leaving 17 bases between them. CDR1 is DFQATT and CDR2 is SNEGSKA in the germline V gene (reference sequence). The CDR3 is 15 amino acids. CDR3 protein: CSAALPGPITDTQYF. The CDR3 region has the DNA TGCAGTGCTGCCCTACCGGGACCCATCACAGATACGCAGTATTTT.

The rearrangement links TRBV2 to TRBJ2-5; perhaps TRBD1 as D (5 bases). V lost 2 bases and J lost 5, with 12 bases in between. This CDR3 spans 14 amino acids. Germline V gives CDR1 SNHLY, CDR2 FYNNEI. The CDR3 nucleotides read TGTGCCAGCAGTGAAAGGGGCGTCGGGGAGACCCAGTACTTC. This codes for CASSERGVGETQYF.

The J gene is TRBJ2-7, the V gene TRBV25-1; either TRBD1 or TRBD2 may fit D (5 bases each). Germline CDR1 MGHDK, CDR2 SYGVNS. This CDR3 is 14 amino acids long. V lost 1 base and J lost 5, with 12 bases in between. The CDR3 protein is CASSEFGGSHEQYF. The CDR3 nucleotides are TGTGCCAGCAGTGAATTTGGGGGTTCCCACGAGCAGTACTTC.

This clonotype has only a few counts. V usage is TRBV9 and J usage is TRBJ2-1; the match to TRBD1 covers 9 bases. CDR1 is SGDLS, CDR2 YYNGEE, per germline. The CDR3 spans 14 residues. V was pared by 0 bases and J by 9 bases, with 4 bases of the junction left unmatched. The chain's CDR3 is CASSVVTGGSEQFF. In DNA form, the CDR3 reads TGTGCCAGCAGCGTAGTAACAGGGGGCAGTGAGCAGTTCTTC. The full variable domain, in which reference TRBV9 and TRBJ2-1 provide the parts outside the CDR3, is DSGVTQTPKHLITATGQRVTLRCSPRSGDLSVYWYQQSLDQGLQFLIQYYNGEERAKGNILERFSAQQFPDLHSELNLSSLELGDSALYFCASSVVTGGSEQFFGPGTRLTVL.

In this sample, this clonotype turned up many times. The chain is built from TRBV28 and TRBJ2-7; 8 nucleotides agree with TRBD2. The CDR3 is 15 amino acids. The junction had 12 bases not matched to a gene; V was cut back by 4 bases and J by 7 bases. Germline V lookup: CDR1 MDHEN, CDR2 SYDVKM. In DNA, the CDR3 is TGTGCCAGCAGTTCTCCGGGAGGGCTAACGCGGGAGCAGTACTTC. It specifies CASSSPGGLTREQYF.

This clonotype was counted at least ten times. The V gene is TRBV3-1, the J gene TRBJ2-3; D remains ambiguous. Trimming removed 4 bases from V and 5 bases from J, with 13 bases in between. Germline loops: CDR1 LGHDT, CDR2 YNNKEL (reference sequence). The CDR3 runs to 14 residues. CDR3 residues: CASSPTTTGDTQYF. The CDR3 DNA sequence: TGTGCCAGCAGCCCAACCACGACGGGAGATACGCAGTATTTT.

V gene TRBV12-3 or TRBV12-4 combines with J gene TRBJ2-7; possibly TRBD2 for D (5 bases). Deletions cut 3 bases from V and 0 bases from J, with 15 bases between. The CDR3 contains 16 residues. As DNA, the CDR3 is TGTGCCAGCAGTTTTGCTGGCGGGTTTAGCTCCTACGAGCAGTACTTC. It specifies CASSFAGGFSSYEQYF.

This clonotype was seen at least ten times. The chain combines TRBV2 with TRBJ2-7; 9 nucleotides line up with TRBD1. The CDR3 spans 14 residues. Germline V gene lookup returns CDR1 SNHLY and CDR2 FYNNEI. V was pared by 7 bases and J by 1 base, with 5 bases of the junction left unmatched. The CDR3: CASMPGQGSYEQYF. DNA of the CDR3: TGTGCCAGCATGCCGGGACAGGGTTCCTACGAGCAGTACTTC.

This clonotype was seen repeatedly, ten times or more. CDR3 protein: CASSQDGPVYGYTF. DNA of the CDR3: TGTGCCAGCAGCCAAGACGGGCCGGTTTATGGCTACACCTTC. The V gene is TRBV3-1, the J gene TRBJ1-2, with no clear D. The CDR3 contains 14 residues. V lost 0 bases, J lost 5 bases, and 10 bases lay in between. Germline V gene lookup returns CDR1 LGHDT and CDR2 YNNKEL (reference sequence).

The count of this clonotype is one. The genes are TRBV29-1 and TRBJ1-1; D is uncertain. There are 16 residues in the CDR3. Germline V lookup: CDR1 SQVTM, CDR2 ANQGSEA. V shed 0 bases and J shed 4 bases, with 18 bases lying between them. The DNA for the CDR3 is TGCAGCGTTGAAGATCTTGGTCCGAAGATGAGCACTGAAGCTTTCTTT. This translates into CSVEDLGPKMSTEAFF.

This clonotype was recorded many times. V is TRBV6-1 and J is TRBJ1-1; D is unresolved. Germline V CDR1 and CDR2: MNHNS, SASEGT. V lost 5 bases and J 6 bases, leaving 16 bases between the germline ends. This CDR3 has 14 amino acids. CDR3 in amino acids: CASSKKQSGPEAFF. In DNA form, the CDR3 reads TGTGCCAGCAGTAAAAAACAGTCGGGCCCTGAAGCTTTCTTT.

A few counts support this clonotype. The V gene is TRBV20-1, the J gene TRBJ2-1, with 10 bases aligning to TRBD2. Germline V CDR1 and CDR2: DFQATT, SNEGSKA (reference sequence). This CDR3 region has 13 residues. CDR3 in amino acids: CIVILAGYNEQFF. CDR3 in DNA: TGCATCGTTATACTAGCGGGATACAATGAGCAGTTCTTC.

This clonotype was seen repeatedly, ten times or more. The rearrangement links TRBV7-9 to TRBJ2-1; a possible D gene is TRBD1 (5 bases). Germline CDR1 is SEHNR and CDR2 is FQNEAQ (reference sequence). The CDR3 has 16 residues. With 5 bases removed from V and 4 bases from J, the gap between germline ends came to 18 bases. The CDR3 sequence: CASSQIKGAVYNEQFF. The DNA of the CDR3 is TGTGCCAGCAGCCAAATCAAAGGGGCGGTTTACAATGAGCAGTTCTTC.

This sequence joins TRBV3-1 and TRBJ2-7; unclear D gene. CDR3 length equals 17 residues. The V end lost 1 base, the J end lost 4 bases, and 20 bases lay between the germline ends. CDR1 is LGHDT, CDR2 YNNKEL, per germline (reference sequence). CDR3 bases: TGTGCCAGCAGCCAAGTATCAATAAAGGGATTCGGTTACGAGCAGTACTTC. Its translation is CASSQVSIKGFGYEQYF.